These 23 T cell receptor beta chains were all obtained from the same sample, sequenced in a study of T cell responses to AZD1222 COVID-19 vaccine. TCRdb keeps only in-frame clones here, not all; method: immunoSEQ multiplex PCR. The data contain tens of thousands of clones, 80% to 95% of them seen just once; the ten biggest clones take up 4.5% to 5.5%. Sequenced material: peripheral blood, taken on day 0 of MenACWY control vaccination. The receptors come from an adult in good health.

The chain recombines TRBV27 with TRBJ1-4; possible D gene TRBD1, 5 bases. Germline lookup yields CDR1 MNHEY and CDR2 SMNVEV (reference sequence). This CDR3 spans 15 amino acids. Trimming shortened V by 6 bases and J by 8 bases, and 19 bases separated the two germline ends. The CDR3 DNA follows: TGTGCCAGCAGACCGGGGGGGATTAGGGACGAAAAACTGTTTTTT. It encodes CASRPGGIRDEKLFF.

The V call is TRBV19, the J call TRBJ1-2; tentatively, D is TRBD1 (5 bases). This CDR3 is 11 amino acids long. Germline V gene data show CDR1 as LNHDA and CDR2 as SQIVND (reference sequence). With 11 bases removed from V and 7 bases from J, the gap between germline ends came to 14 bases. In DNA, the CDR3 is TGTGCCGGTGGGGCGGGCCGTGGCTACACCTTC. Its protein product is CAGGAGRGYTF.

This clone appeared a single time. CDR3 DNA: TGTGCCAGCAGCTTAAAAGCGGACCCTAACACTGAAGCTTTCTTT. Its protein is CASSLKADPNTEAFF. The gene calls are TRBV7-3 and TRBJ1-1; D is unclear. CDR1 SGHTA and CDR2 FQGTGA come from the germline V gene. V was trimmed by 1 base and J by 2 bases, leaving 11 bases between them. The CDR3 spans 15 residues.

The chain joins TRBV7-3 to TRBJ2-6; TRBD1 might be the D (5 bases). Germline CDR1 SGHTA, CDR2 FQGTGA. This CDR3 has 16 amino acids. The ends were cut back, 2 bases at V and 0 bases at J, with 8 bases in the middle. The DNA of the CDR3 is TGTGCCAGCAGCTTACAGGGCCACTCTGGGGCCAACGTCCTGACTTTC. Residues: CASSLQGHSGANVLTF.

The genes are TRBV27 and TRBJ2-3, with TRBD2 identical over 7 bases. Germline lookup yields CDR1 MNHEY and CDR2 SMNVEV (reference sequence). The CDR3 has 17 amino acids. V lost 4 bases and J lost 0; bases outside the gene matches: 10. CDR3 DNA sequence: TGTGCCAGCAGTTCAACACGCGGGGGACCTAGCACAGATACGCAGTATTTT. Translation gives CASSSTRGGPSTDTQYF.

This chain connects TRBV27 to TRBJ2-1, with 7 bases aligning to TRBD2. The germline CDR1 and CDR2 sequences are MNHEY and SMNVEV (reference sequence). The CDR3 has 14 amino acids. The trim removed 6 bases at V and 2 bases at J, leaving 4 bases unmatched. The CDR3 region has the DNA TGTGCCAGCAGGCCGGGACTAACCTACAATGAGCAGTTCTTC. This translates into CASRPGLTYNEQFF.

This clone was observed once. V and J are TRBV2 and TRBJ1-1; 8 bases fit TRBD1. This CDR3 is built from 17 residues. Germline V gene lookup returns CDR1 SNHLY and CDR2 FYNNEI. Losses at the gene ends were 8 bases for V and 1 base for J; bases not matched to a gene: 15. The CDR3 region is CASGPDRVGTRNTEAFF. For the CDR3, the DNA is TGTGCCAGCGGACCGGACAGGGTGGGTACGAGGAACACTGAAGCTTTCTTT.

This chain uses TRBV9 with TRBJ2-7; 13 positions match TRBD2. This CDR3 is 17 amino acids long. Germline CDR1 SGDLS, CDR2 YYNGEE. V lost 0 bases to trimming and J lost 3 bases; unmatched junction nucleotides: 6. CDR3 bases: TGTGCCAGCAGCGTAGGACGACTAGCGGGAGGCCTCTACGAGCAGTACTTC. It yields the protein CASSVGRLAGGLYEQYF.

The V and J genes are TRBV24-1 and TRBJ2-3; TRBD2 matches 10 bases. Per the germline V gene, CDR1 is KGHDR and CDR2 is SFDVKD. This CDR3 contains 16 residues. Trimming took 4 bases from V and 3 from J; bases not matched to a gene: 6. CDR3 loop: CATSEPTSGKTDTQYF. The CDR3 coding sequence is TGTGCCACCAGTGAACCCACTAGCGGGAAGACAGATACGCAGTATTTT.

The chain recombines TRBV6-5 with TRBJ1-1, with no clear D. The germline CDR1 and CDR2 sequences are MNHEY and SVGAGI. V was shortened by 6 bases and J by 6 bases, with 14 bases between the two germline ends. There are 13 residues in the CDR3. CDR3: CASSTSGSPEAFF. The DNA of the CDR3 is TGTGCCAGCAGCACGTCGGGGTCCCCTGAAGCTTTCTTT.

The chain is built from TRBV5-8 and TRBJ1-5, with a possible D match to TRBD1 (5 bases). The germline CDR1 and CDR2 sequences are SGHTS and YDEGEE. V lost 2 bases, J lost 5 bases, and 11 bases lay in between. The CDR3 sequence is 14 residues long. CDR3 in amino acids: CASSLQPGHQPQHF. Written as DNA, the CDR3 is TGTGCCAGCAGCTTACAACCAGGGCATCAGCCCCAGCATTTT. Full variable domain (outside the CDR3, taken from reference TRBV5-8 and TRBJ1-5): EAGVTQSPTHLIKTRGQQATLRCSPISGHTSVYWYQQALGLGLQFLLWYDEGEERNRGNFPPRFSGRQFPNYSSELNVNALELEDSALYLCASSLQPGHQPQHFGDGTRLSIL.

CDR3 residues: CASELTGANVLTF. Written as DNA, the CDR3 is TGTGCCAGCGAACTTACTGGGGCCAACGTCCTGACTTTC. This chain links TRBV11-1 with TRBJ2-6; D remains ambiguous. This CDR3 region has 13 residues. V shed 8 bases and J shed 2 bases, with 7 bases lying between them. The germline CDR1 and CDR2 sequences are SGHAT and FQDESV (reference sequence).

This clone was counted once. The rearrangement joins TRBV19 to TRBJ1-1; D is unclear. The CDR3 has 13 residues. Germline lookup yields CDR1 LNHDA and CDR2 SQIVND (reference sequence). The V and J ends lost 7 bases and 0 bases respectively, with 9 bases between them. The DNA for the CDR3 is TGTGCCAGTAAAGGACCCGTGAACACTGAAGCTTTCTTT. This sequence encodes CASKGPVNTEAFF.

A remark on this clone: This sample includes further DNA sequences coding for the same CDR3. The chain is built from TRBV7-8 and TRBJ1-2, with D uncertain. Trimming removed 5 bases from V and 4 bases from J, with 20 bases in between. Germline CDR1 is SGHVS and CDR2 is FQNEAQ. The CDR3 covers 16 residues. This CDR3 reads CASSPTQMTGPYGYTF. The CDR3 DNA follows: TGTGCCAGCAGCCCGACCCAAATGACCGGCCCCTATGGCTACACCTTC.

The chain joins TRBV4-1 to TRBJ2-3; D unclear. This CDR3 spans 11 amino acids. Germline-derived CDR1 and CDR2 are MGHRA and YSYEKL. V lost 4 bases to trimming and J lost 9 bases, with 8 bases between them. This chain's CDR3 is CASSPPATQYF. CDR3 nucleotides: TGCGCCAGCAGCCCCCCAGCCACGCAGTATTTT.

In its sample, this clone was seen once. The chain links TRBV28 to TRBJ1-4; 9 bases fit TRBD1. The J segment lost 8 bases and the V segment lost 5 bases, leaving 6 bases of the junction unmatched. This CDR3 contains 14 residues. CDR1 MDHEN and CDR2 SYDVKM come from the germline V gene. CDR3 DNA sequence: TGTGCCAGCAGTATTACAGGGGGCAGAGAAAAACTGTTTTTT. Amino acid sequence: CASSITGGREKLFF.

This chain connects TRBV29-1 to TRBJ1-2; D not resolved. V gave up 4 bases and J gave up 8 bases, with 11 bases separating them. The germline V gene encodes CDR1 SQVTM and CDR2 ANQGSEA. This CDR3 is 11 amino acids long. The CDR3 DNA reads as TGCAGCGTTGTAGGCAGTCAGGGCTACACCTTC. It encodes CSVVGSQGYTF.

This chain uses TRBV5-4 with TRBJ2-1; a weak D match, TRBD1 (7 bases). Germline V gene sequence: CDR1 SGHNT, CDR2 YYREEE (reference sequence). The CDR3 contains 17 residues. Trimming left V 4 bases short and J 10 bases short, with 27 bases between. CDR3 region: CASSPAPGQLLREEQFF. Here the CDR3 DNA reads TGTGCCAGCAGCCCTGCCCCGGGACAGCTTTTACGGGAGGAGCAGTTCTTC.

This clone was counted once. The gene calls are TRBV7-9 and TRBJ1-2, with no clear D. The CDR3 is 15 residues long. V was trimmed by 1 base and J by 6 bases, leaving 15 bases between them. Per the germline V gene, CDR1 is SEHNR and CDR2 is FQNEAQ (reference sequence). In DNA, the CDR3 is TGTGCCAGCAGCTTAGGACCGGTCCGCGAGCATGGCTACACCTTC. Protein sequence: CASSLGPVREHGYTF.

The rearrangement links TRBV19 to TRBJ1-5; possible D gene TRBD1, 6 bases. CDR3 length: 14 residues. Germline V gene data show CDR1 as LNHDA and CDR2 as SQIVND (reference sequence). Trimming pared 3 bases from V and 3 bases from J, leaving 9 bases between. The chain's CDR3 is CASSMGGLNQPQHF. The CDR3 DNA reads TGTGCCAGTAGTATGGGGGGCCTCAATCAGCCCCAGCATTTT. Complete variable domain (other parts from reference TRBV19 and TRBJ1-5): DGGITQSPKYLFRKEGQNVTLSCEQNLNHDAMYWYRQDPGQGLRLIYYSQIVNDFQKGDIAEGYSVSREKKESFPLTVTSAQKNPTAFYLCASSMGGLNQPQHFGDGTRLSIL.

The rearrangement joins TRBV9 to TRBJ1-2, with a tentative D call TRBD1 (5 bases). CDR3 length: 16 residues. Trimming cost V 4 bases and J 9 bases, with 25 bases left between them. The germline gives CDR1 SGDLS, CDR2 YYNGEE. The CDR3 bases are TGTGCCAGCAGCTCAATCATCCGGGGCCCCGATAGTAGCTACACCTTC. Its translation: CASSSIIRGPDSSYTF.

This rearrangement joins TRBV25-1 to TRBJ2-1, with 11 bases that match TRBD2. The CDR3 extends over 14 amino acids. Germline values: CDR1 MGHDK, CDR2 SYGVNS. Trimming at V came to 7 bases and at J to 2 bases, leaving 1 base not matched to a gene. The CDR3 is CASKLAGAYNEQFF. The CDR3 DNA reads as TGTGCCAGCAAACTAGCGGGAGCCTACAATGAGCAGTTCTTC.

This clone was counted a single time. The CDR3 protein is CSVEGSWNEQFF. CDR3 in DNA: TGCAGCGTTGAGGGGTCTTGGAATGAGCAGTTCTTC. The V and J genes are TRBV29-1 and TRBJ2-1; D is undetermined. Germline V gene data show CDR1 as SQVTM and CDR2 as ANQGSEA. V was clipped by 3 bases and J by 7 bases, with 10 bases between them. This CDR3 is 12 amino acids long.